Following are 29 T cell receptor beta chains from one sample sequenced in a study of vaccination and CD4 T cells after COVID-19 (dated by TCRdb to between 2022 and 2023). What this sample's treatment or condition label stands for: approximately 10-day PBMC culture with coronavirus spike peptide pools or control peptides (ViraFEST assay). These receptors have no known antigen. The library was obtained by PCR. The sequencer was an Illumina iSeq 100. TCR sequencing of DNA from cultured CD4+ T cells used the Oncomine TCR Beta short-read assay at the Johns Hopkins FTIC core. TCRdb passed the public sequencing reads through fastp at Q25 and MiXCR, retaining productive beta sequences. Duplicate CDR3 protein sequences are folded into a single record with the most common DNA and genes. In all, the sample holds roughly 13,000 distinct CDR3 sequences, and under 60% of those were seen once. The top ten clones comprise about 10% of the sample.

The input for sequencing was CD4+ T cells from blood, cultured in vitro, taken before SARS-CoV-2 vaccination. The receptors shown here come from a human donor who had recovered from COVID-19.

The gene calls are TRBV11-3 and TRBJ2-7, with D tentatively TRBD1 (5 bases). Germline V gene data show CDR1 as SGHNT and CDR2 as YENEEA. The CDR3 has 13 amino acids. V was clipped by 5 bases and J by 4 bases, with 12 bases between them. The DNA for the CDR3 is TGTGCCAGCAGCGGGCAGGGAAGGTACGAGCAGTACTTC. Encoded protein: CASSGQGRYEQYF.

The chain combines TRBV19 with TRBJ2-1; 8 bases map to TRBD1. Trimming removed 9 bases from V and 2 bases from J; junction bases left unmatched: 6. Germline lookup yields CDR1 LNHDA and CDR2 SQIVND (reference sequence). The CDR3 runs 14 residues. The CDR3 bases are TGTGCCAGCGGGACAGGTCAAACCTACAATGAGCAGTTCTTC. Its protein product is CASGTGQTYNEQFF.

V is TRBV18 and J is TRBJ1-1; D is uncertain. Germline CDR1 is KGHSH and CDR2 is LQKENI. The CDR3 covers 15 residues. V gave up 3 bases and J gave up 3 bases, with 14 bases separating them. The CDR3, as DNA: TGTGCCAGCTCACCGTTAGGGATTCGAGACACTGAAGCTTTCTTT. It yields the protein CASSPLGIRDTEAFF.

The chain carries TRBV7-2 and TRBJ2-3, with 7 bases identical to TRBD1. J gave up 0 bases and V 1 base, and 4 bases lay outside the gene matches. CDR1 is SGHTA and CDR2 is FQGNSA in the germline V gene. This CDR3 region has 16 residues. CDR3 DNA sequence: TGTGCCAGCAGCTTAGAACAGGGGCTCAGCACAGATACGCAGTATTTT. It specifies CASSLEQGLSTDTQYF.

The CDR3 nucleotides read TGTGCCAGCTCACCACCTACGCATCAGGGAACGGCTTTCTTT. Translated, it gives CASSPPTHQGTAFF. The chain joins TRBV18 to TRBJ1-1; TRBD1 is a possible D gene (5 bases). This CDR3 contains 14 residues. V was cut by 0 bases and J by 11 bases, with 16 bases left in between. Germline V gives CDR1 KGHSH, CDR2 LQKENI. Full variable domain (remainder filled in from reference TRBV18 and TRBJ1-1): NAGVMQNPRHLVRRRGQEARLRCSPMKGHSHVYWYRQLPEEGLKFMVYLQKENIIDESGMPKERFSAEFPKEGPSILRIQQVVRGDSAAYFCASSPPTHQGTAFFGQGTRLTVV.

The V gene is TRBV20-1, the J gene TRBJ2-5; 8 nucleotides align to TRBD2. J lost 2 bases, V lost 4 bases, and 0 bases had no gene match. Germline assignment: CDR1 DFQATT and CDR2 SNEGSKA (reference sequence). The length of the CDR3 is 12 residues. The CDR3 DNA sequence: TGCAGTGCTACTAGCGGGCAAGAGACCCAGTACTTC. Its protein product is CSATSGQETQYF.

The genes are TRBV7-2 and TRBJ2-3; TRBD1 might be the D (6 bases). The CDR3 covers 15 residues. Per the germline V gene, CDR1 is SGHTA and CDR2 is FQGNSA. The V end was cut by 2 bases, the J end by 3 bases, with 12 bases between. The DNA for the CDR3 is TGTGCCAGCAGCTTATCCAGGGGACCAACAGATACGCAGTATTTT. This gives the protein CASSLSRGPTDTQYF.

The J gene is TRBJ2-2, the V gene TRBV5-4; D is uncertain. This CDR3 comprises 14 residues. Looked up from germline, CDR1 is SGHNT and CDR2 is YYREEE (reference sequence). Trimming took 4 bases from V and 7 from J, leaving 14 bases between them. CDR3 in amino acids: CASSPTKFGGELFF. The CDR3 nucleotides are TGTGCCAGCAGCCCAACCAAGTTCGGCGGGGAGCTGTTTTTT.

The V gene is TRBV20-1, the J gene TRBJ2-1, with D possibly matching TRBD2 (8 bases). The CDR3 extends over 16 amino acids. V was trimmed by 6 bases and J by 8 bases, leaving 26 bases between them. In germline, CDR1 is DFQATT, CDR2 SNEGSKA (reference sequence). The CDR3 spells CSAPLRGREVGDEQFF. The CDR3 DNA follows: TGCAGTGCCCCCTTAAGGGGGCGGGAGGTTGGGGATGAGCAGTTCTTC.

This chain links TRBV6-2 or TRBV6-3 with TRBJ2-3; D is ambiguous. The CDR3 is 11 residues long. Germline assignment: CDR1 MNHEY and CDR2 SVGEGT. V lost 7 bases to trimming and J lost 6 bases, with 8 bases between them. Here the CDR3 DNA reads TGTGCCAGCACCCAAAGGGATACGCAGTATTTT. Protein product: CASTQRDTQYF.

The sample holds a few counts of this clonotype. The chain uses TRBV19 and TRBJ1-5, with D perhaps matching TRBD1 (5 bases). CDR3 length equals 14 residues. Germline V CDR1 and CDR2: LNHDA, SQIVND (reference sequence). The V end was cut by 3 bases, the J end by 4 bases, with 10 bases between. The CDR3 spells CASSIRGENQPQHF. In DNA form, the CDR3 reads TGTGCCAGTAGTATTAGGGGCGAGAATCAGCCCCAGCATTTT.

The table lists this clonotype with a few counts. This chain connects TRBV11-3 to TRBJ2-5, with TRBD1 matching 8 bases. The CDR3 is 14 amino acids. Trimming at V came to 2 bases and at J to 4 bases, leaving 3 bases not matched to a gene. Germline assignment: CDR1 SGHNT and CDR2 YENEEA. The CDR3 DNA reads as TGTGCCAGCAGCTTACGGGACAGGCGAGAGACCCAGTACTTC. Its translation is CASSLRDRRETQYF.

The rearrangement links TRBV27 to TRBJ1-2; D is undetermined. Germline values: CDR1 MNHEY, CDR2 SMNVEV (reference sequence). The CDR3 extends over 15 amino acids. V lost 7 bases and J lost 0, with 15 bases in between. This CDR3 reads CASKRADGSNYGYTF. The CDR3 DNA is TGTGCCAGCAAACGAGCGGACGGATCTAACTATGGCTACACCTTC.

The sample holds a few counts of this clonotype. The chain links TRBV20-1 to TRBJ1-3, with 9 bases fitting TRBD1. The CDR3 totals 15 residues. Unmatched junction bases numbered 5, after V lost 5 bases and J lost 0 bases. In germline, CDR1 is DFQATT, CDR2 SNEGSKA (reference sequence). The CDR3 DNA reads as TGCAGTGCTCGGGACAGGGAGGTCTCTGGAAACACCATATATTTT. It codes for CSARDREVSGNTIYF.

This clonotype came up once. The chain joins TRBV18 to TRBJ2-3, with 8 bases aligning to TRBD2. The CDR3 is 14 residues long. The V gene's germline CDR1 is KGHSH and CDR2 LQKENI. After removal of 2 bases from V and 5 bases from J, the junction contained 3 bases not matched to a gene. CDR3 residues: CASSPGLAGDTQYF. The CDR3 DNA is TGTGCCAGCTCACCAGGCCTAGCGGGAGATACGCAGTATTTT.

The chain recombines TRBV20-1 with TRBJ2-7; D is uncertain. Trimming removed 2 bases from V and 3 bases from J, with 8 bases in between. The CDR3 loop spans 12 amino acids. The germline gives CDR1 DFQATT, CDR2 SNEGSKA (reference sequence). CDR3 sequence reads: CSARPRSYEQYF. In DNA, the CDR3 is TGCAGTGCTAGACCCCGGAGCTACGAGCAGTACTTC.

This clonotype was recorded a few times. This sequence joins TRBV6-1 and TRBJ1-2, with 10 positions matching TRBD1. This CDR3 contains 14 residues. The V gene end was trimmed by 5 bases and the J gene end by 8 bases; junction bases not matched to a gene: 8. Germline CDR1 and CDR2: MNHNS and SASEGT. CDR3 nucleotide sequence: TGTGCCAGCAGTAAGGGACAGGGGTCCGGCGGCTACACCTTC. As protein: CASSKGQGSGGYTF.

This sequence joins TRBV7-2 and TRBJ2-3; no firm D call. Germline assignment: CDR1 SGHTA and CDR2 FQGNSA. This CDR3 comprises 12 residues. Trimming stripped 6 bases from V and 2 bases from J, with 6 bases between. The CDR3 protein is CASSGLTDTQYF. DNA of the CDR3: TGTGCCAGCAGTGGGCTCACAGATACGCAGTATTTT. Filled out from reference TRBV7-2 and TRBJ2-3, the complete variable domain reads GAGVSQSPSNKVTEKGKDVELRCDPISGHTALYWYRQSLGQGLEFLIYFQGNSAPDKSGLPSDRFSAERTGGSVSTLTIQRTQQEDSAVYLCASSGLTDTQYFGPGTRLTVL.

The rearrangement joins TRBV28 to TRBJ2-1, with 11 nucleotides matching TRBD2. Trimming took 6 bases from V and 0 from J; bases not matched to a gene: 1. Germline CDR1 is MDHEN and CDR2 is SYDVKM. The CDR3 spans 15 residues. CDR3 region: CASRTSGSSYNEQFF. The CDR3 bases are TGTGCCAGCAGAACTAGCGGGAGCTCCTACAATGAGCAGTTCTTC. The variable domain in full, completed from reference TRBV28 and TRBJ2-1, reads DVKVTQSSRYLVKRTGEKVFLECVQDMDHENMFWYRQDPGLGLRLIYFSYDVKMKEKGDIPEGYSVSREKKERFSLILESASTNQTSMYLCASRTSGSSYNEQFFGPGTRLTVL.

The chain recombines TRBV6-5 with TRBJ1-1; D possibly corresponds to TRBD1 (5 bases). This CDR3 comprises 12 residues. The germline V and J ends were trimmed by 2 bases and 8 bases, with 9 bases remaining between them. The germline CDR1 and CDR2 sequences are MNHEY and SVGAGI. CDR3 amino acids: CASSYGQGEAFF. The CDR3, as DNA: TGTGCCAGCAGTTACGGGCAGGGCGAAGCTTTCTTT.

The CDR3 loop reads CASSIRGNNQPQHF. In nucleotides, the CDR3 is TGTGCCAGTAGTATACGCGGGAATAATCAGCCCCAGCATTTT. This rearrangement joins TRBV19 to TRBJ1-5; D not resolved. The length of the CDR3 is 14 residues. The germline V gene has CDR1 LNHDA and CDR2 SQIVND (reference sequence). The germline V and J ends were trimmed by 2 bases and 4 bases, with 9 bases remaining between them.

This clonotype was observed a single time. The rearrangement joins TRBV6-2 or TRBV6-3 to TRBJ2-3, with 8 bases aligning to TRBD2. This CDR3 spans 15 amino acids. The trim removed 2 bases at V and 4 bases at J, leaving 5 bases unmatched. CDR1 and CDR2 (germline): MNHEY, SVGEGT. In DNA form, the CDR3 reads TGTGCCAGCAGTTACCAGCGGGAGAGGTCAGATACGCAGTATTTT. Residues: CASSYQRERSDTQYF.

This chain links TRBV10-3 with TRBJ1-3, with D unresolved. V gave up 6 bases and J gave up 0 bases, with 3 bases separating them. The CDR3 covers 12 residues. CDR1 and CDR2 (germline): ENHRY, SYGVKD. The CDR3, as DNA: TGTGCCATCAGGGACTCTGGAAACACCATATATTTT. It translates to CAIRDSGNTIYF.

The rearrangement uses TRBV15 and TRBJ1-5; D is unresolved. The V gene's germline CDR1 is LNHNV and CDR2 YYDKDF (reference sequence). This CDR3 spans 12 amino acids. Trimming removed 3 bases from V and 5 bases from J, with 5 bases in between. The CDR3 DNA follows: TGTGCCACCAGCAGGGCGGATCAGCCCCAGCATTTT. This sequence encodes CATSRADQPQHF. Variable domain in full (rest from reference TRBV15 and TRBJ1-5): DAMVIQNPRYQVTQFGKPVTLSCSQTLNHNVMYWYQQKSSQAPKLLFHYYDKDFNNEADTPDNFQSRRPNTSFCFLDIRSPGLGDTAMYLCATSRADQPQHFGDGTRLSIL.

The chain links TRBV19 to TRBJ2-1, with 12 bases fitting TRBD1. The J call is uncertain, as TRBJ2-7 better fits the DNA end. Germline V CDR1 and CDR2: LNHDA, SQIVND (reference sequence). The CDR3 is made up of 14 amino acids. The CDR3 bases are TGTGCCAGTAGTCCCGGGACAGGGGGCCGTAAGCAGTACTTC. This gives the protein CASSPGTGGRKQYF.

The chain has TRBV29-1 and TRBJ2-2; D unclear. This CDR3 comprises 15 residues. V was pared by 6 bases and J by 0 bases, with 14 bases between. Germline V lookup: CDR1 SQVTM, CDR2 ANQGSEA. For the CDR3, the DNA is TGCAGCGTGAGGCAGCGTCCATCGAACACCGGGGAGCTGTTTTTT. Amino acids: CSVRQRPSNTGELFF.

This sequence joins TRBV7-2 and TRBJ1-5; D is ambiguous. Germline CDR1 and CDR2: SGHTA and FQGNSA. Trimming removed 2 bases from V and 7 bases from J, with 9 bases in between. The CDR3 covers 13 residues. CDR3 in amino acids: CASSLREGQPQHF. The CDR3 DNA is TGTGCCAGCAGCTTACGAGAGGGCCAGCCCCAGCATTTT. The full variable domain, with the rest looked up from reference TRBV7-2 and TRBJ1-5, is GAGVSQSPSNKVTEKGKDVELRCDPISGHTALYWYRQSLGQGLEFLIYFQGNSAPDKSGLPSDRFSAERTGGSVSTLTIQRTQQEDSAVYLCASSLREGQPQHFGDGTRLSIL.

The V and J genes are TRBV7-3 and TRBJ2-2, with D tentatively TRBD2 (6 bases). Per germline, CDR1 SGHTA and CDR2 FQGTGA. V shed 5 bases and J shed 3 bases, with 13 bases lying between them. This CDR3 is built from 15 residues. The CDR3 spells CASSLYGGDTGELFF. In DNA form, the CDR3 reads TGTGCCAGCAGCCTGTACGGGGGTGACACCGGGGAGCTGTTTTTT.

V and J are TRBV6-5 and TRBJ2-1, with D maybe TRBD1 (6 bases). CDR1 and CDR2 (germline): MNHEY, SVGAGI. The CDR3 runs 12 residues. The V end was cut by 4 bases, the J end by 10 bases, with 11 bases between. The CDR3: CASSSTGKEQFF. In DNA, the CDR3 is TGTGCCAGCAGTTCCACAGGGAAGGAGCAGTTCTTC.